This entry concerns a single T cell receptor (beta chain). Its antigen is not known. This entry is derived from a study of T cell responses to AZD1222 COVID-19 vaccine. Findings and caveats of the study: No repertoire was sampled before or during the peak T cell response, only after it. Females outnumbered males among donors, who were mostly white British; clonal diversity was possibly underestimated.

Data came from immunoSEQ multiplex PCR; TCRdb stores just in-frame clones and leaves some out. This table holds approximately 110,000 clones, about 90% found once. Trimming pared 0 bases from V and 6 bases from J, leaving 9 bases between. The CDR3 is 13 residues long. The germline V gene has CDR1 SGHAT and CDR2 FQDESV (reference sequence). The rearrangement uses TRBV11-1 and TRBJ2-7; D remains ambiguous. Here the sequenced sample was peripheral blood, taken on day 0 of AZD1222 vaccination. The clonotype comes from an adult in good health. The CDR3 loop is CASSLAPSFEQYF. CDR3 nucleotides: TGTGCCAGCAGCTTAGCTCCTTCTTTCGAGCAGTACTTC.